This TCR beta chain was identified during a study of blood T cell repertoires in COVID-19. This clone appeared a single time. Researchers sorted participants into cohorts using their self-reported clinical history. In the authors' workflow: Reference gene primer amplification in the assay estimated nucleated cell counts. The data were produced by immunoSEQ multiplex PCR, yet TCRdb's version contains in-frame clones alone and is incomplete. V, J and clone size derive from that table, while D and trimming were established from the DNA sequence. The sample holds nearly 400,000 clones, 85% to 90% seen once. Material for sequencing was PBMCs or T cells enriched from blood (not recorded which). The clonotype comes from a woman aged 25 to 39 who had recovered from COVID-19.

CDR3 sequence: CAWKDRPYNSPLHF. For the CDR3, the DNA is TGTGCCTGGAAGGACAGGCCTTATAATTCACCCCTCCACTTT. The chain combines TRBV30 with TRBJ1-6, with 7 bases aligning to TRBD1. In germline, CDR1 is GTSNPN, CDR2 SVGIG (reference sequence). V was clipped by 4 bases and J by 4 bases; unmatched bases: 4. CDR3 length: 14 residues.